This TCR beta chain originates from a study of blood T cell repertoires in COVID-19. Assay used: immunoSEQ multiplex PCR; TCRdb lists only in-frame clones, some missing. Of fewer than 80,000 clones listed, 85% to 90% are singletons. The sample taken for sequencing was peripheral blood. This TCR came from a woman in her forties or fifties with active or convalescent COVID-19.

The CDR3 here is CASNDRGYEQYF. The CDR3 bases are TGTGCCAGCAACGACCGGGGGTACGAGCAGTACTTC. The chain links TRBV6-5 to TRBJ2-7; possible D gene TRBD2, 6 bases. The CDR3 has 12 amino acids. The germline V gene has CDR1 MNHEY and CDR2 SVGAGI. Trimming removed 7 bases at V and 4 bases at J, with 11 bases between.